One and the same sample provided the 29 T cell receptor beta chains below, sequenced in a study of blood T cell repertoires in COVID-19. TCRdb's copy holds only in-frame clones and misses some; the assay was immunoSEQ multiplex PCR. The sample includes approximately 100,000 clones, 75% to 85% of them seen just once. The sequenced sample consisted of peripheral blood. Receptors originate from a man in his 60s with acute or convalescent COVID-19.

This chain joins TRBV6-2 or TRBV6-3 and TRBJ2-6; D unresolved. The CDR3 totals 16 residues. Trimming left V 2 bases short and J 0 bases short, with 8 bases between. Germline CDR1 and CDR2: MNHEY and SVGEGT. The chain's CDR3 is CASSYIPISGANVLTF. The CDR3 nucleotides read TGTGCCAGCAGTTACATCCCCATCTCTGGGGCCAACGTCCTGACTTTC.

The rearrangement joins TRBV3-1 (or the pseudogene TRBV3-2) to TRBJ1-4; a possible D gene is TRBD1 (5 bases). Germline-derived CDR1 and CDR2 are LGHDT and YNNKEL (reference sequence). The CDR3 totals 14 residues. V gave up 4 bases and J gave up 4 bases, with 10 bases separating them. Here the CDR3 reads CASSPDTRNEKLFF. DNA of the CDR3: TGTGCCAGCAGCCCGGACACCCGTAATGAAAAACTGTTTTTT.

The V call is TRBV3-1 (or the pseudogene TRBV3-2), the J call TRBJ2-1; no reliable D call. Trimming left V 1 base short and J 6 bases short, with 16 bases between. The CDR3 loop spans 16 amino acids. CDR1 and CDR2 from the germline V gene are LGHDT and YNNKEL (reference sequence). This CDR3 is CASSQVLPQRGNEQFF. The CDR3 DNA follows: TGTGCCAGCAGCCAAGTACTACCTCAACGAGGCAATGAGCAGTTCTTC.

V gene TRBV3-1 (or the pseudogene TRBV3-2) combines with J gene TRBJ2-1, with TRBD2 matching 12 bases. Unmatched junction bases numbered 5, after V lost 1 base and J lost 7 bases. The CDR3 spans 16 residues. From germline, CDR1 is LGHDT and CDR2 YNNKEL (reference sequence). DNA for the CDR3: TGTGCCAGCAGCCAAGGACTAGCGGGAGTCGGGAATGAGCAGTTCTTC. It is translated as CASSQGLAGVGNEQFF.

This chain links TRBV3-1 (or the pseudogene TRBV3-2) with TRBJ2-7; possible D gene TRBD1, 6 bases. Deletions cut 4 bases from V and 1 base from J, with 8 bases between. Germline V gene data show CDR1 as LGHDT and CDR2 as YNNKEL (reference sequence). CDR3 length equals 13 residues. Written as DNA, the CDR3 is TGTGCCAGCAGCCTACAGGGATCCTACGAGCAGTACTTC. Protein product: CASSLQGSYEQYF.

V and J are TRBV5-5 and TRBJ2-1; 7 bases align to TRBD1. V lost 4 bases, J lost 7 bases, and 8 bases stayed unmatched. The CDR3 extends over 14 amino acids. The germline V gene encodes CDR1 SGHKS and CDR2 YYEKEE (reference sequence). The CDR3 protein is CASSTLGTENEQFF. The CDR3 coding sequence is TGTGCCAGCAGCACCCTCGGGACAGAAAATGAGCAGTTCTTC.

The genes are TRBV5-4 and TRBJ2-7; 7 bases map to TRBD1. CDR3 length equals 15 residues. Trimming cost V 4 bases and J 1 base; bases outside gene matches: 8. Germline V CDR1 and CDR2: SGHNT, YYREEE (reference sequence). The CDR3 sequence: CASSQTGYGSYEQYF. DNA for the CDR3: TGTGCCAGCAGCCAGACAGGGTACGGATCCTACGAGCAGTACTTC. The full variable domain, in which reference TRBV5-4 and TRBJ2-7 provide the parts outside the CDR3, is ETGVTQSPTHLIKTRGQQVTLRCSSQSGHNTVSWYQQALGQGPQFIFQYYREEENGRGNFPPRFSGLQFPNYSSELNVNALELDDSALYLCASSQTGYGSYEQYFGPGTRLTVT.

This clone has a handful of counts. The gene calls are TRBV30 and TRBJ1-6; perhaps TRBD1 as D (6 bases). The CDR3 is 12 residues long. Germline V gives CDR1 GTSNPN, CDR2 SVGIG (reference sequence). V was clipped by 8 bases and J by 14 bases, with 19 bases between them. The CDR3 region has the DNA TGTGCCCTTAGGGCACAGGGCCAGGCCCTCCACTTT. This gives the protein CALRAQGQALHF.

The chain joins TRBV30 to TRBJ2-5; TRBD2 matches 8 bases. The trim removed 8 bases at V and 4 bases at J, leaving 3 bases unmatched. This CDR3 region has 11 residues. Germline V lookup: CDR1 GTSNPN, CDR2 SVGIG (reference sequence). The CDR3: CAAGGSETQYF. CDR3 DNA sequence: TGTGCCGCGGGGGGCTCAGAGACCCAGTACTTC.

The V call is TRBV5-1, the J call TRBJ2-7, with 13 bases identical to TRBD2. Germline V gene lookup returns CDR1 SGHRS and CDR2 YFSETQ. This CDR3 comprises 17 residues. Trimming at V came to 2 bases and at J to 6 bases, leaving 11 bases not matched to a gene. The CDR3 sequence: CASSLNPTSGRAGEQYF. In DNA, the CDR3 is TGCGCCAGCAGCTTAAATCCTACTAGCGGGAGGGCGGGCGAGCAGTACTTC.

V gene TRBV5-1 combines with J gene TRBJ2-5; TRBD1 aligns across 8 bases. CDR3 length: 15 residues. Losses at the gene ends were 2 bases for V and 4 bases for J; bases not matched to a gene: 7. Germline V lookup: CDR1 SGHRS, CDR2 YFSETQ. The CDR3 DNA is TGCGCCAGCAGCTTAGGTTCGACAGGGGTAGAGACCCAGTACTTC. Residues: CASSLGSTGVETQYF.

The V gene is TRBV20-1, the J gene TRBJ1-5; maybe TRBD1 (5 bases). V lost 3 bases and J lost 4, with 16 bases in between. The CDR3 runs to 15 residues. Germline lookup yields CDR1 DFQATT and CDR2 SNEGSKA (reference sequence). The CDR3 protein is CSASIPGGVNQPQHF. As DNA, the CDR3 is TGCAGTGCTAGTATACCAGGAGGGGTGAATCAGCCCCAGCATTTT.

The CDR3 here is CASSFAGQGYEQYF. CDR3 DNA: TGTGCCAGCAGCTTTGCGGGACAGGGGTACGAGCAGTACTTC. The chain recombines TRBV11-3 with TRBJ2-7; 10 nucleotides match TRBD1. V gave up 3 bases and J gave up 4 bases; unmatched junction bases: 3. This CDR3 region has 14 residues. CDR1 SGHNT and CDR2 YENEEA come from the germline V gene.

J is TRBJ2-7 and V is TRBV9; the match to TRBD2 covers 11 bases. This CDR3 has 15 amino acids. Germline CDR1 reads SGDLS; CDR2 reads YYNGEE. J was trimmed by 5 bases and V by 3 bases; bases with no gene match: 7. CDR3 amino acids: CASSATSGRINEQYF. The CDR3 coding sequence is TGTGCCAGCAGCGCCACTAGCGGGAGAATCAACGAGCAGTACTTC.

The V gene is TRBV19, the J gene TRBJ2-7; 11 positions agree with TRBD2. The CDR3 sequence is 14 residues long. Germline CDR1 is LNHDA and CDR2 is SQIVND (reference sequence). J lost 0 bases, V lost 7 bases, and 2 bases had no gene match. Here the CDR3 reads CASTGTSGSYEQYF. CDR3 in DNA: TGTGCCAGTACCGGGACTAGCGGCTCCTACGAGCAGTACTTC.

In DNA, the CDR3 is TGCGCCAGCAGCCAAGGGCCAGGGGTAAGCAATCAGCCCCAGCATTTT. Protein product: CASSQGPGVSNQPQHF. The J gene is TRBJ1-5, the V gene TRBV4-1; D may be TRBD1 (6 bases). The CDR3 extends over 16 amino acids. V was shortened by 1 base and J by 1 base, with 11 bases between the two germline ends. Germline assignment: CDR1 MGHRA and CDR2 YSYEKL.

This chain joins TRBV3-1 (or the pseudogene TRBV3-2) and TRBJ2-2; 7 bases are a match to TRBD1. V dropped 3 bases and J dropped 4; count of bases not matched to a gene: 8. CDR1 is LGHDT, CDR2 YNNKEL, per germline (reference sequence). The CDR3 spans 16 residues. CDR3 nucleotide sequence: TGTGCCAGCAGCCATGAACGACAGGGAAGCACCGGGGAGCTGTTTTTT. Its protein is CASSHERQGSTGELFF.

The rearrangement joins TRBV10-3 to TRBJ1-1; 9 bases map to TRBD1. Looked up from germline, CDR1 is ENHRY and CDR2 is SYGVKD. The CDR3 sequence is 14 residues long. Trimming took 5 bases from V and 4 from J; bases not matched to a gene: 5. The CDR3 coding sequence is TGTGCCATCAGTCGACAGGGGGAAAGCACTGAAGCTTTCTTT. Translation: CAISRQGESTEAFF.

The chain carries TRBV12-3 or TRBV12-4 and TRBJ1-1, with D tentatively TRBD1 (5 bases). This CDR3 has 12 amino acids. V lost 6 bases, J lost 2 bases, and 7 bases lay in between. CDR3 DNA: TGTGCCAGCAGCAGGGTCAACACTGAAGCTTTCTTT. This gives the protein CASSRVNTEAFF.

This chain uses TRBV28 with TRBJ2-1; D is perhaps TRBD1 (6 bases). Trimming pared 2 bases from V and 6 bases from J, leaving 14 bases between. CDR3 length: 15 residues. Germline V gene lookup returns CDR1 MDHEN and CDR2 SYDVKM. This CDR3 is CASSLGIRGSNEQFF. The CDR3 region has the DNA TGTGCCAGCAGTTTAGGAATAAGGGGGAGCAATGAGCAGTTCTTC.

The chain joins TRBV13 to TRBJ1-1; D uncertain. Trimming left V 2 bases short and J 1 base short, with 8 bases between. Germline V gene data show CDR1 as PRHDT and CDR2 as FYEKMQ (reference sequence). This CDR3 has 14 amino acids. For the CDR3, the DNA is TGTGCCAGCAGCTTAAAACTTCAGAACACTGAAGCTTTCTTT. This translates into CASSLKLQNTEAFF.

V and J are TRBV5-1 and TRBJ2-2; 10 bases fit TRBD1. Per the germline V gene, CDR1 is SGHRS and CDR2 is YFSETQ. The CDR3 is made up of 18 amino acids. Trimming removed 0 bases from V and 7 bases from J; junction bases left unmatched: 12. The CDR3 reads CASSLGISSGQGVGELFF. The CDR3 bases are TGCGCCAGCAGCTTGGGCATATCAAGCGGACAGGGGGTCGGGGAGCTGTTTTTT.

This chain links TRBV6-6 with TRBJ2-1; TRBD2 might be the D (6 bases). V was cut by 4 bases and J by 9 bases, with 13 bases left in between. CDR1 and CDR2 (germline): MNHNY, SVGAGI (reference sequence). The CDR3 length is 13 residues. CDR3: CASSWGVGAEQFF. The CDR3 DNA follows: TGTGCCAGCAGTTGGGGGGTGGGTGCTGAGCAGTTCTTC.

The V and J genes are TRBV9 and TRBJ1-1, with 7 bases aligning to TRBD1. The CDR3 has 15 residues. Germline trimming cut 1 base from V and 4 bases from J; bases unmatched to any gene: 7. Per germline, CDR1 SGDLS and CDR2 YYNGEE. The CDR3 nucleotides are TGTGCCAGCAGCGTATCAGGGGGTGTGAGCACTGAAGCTTTCTTT. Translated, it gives CASSVSGGVSTEAFF.

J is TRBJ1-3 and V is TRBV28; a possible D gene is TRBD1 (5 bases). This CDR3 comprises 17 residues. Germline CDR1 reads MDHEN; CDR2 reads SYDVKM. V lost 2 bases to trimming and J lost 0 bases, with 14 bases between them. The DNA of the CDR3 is TGTGCCAGCAGTTTACTACATCAGGGCCTCTCTGGAAACACCATATATTTT. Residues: CASSLLHQGLSGNTIYF.

DNA of the CDR3: TGTGCCAGCAGCCACCGACAGGGTGGAAACACCATATATTTT. Translating it yields CASSHRQGGNTIYF. V usage is TRBV3-1 (or the pseudogene TRBV3-2) and J usage is TRBJ1-3; 7 bases align to TRBD1. The germline CDR1 and CDR2 sequences are LGHDT and YNNKEL (reference sequence). J gave up 3 bases and V 3 bases, and 2 bases lay outside the gene matches. CDR3 length: 14 residues.

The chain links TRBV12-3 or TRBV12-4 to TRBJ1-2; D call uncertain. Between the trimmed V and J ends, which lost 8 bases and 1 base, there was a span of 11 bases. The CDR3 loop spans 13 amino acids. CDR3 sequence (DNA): TGTGCCAGCGCGAGTTCGGGTAACTATGGCTACACCTTC. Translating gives CASASSGNYGYTF.

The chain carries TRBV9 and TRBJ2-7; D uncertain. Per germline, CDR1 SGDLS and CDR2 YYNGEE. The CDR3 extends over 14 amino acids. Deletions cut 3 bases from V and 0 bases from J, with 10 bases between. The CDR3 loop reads CASSASWPSYEQYF. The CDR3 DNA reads TGTGCCAGCAGCGCCAGTTGGCCCTCCTACGAGCAGTACTTC.

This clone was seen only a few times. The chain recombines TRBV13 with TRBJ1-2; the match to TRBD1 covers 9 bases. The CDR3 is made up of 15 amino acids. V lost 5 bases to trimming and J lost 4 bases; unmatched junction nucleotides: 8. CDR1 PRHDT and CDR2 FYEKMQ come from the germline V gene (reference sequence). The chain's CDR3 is CASSVNRGPAYGYTF. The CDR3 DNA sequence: TGTGCCAGCAGCGTCAACAGGGGGCCGGCCTATGGCTACACCTTC.